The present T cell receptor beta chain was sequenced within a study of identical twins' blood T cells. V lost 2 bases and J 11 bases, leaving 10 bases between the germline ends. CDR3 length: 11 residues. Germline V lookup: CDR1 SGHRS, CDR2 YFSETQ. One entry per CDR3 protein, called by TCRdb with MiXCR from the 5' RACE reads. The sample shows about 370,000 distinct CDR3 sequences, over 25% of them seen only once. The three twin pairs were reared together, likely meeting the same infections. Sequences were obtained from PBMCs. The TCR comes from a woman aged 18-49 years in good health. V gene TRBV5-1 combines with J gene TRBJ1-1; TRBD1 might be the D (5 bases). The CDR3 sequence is CASSLAGFAFF. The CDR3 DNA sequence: TGCGCCAGCAGCTTAGCAGGGTTTGCTTTCTTT.